These 12 T cell receptor beta chains were sequenced from one sample in a study of blood T cell repertoires in COVID-19. TCRdb's copy holds only in-frame clones and misses some; the assay was immunoSEQ multiplex PCR. The profile covers some 140,000 clones, with roughly 82% appearing a single time and roughly 13% taken by the ten largest. What was sequenced was peripheral blood. Every receptor here comes from an older man with acute or convalescent COVID-19.

The V and J genes are TRBV7-6 and TRBJ1-2, with D hard to call. CDR1 and CDR2 from the germline V gene are SGHVS and FNYEAQ. CDR3 length: 12 amino acids. Trimming pared 2 bases from V and 4 bases from J, leaving 5 bases between. CDR3 sequence: CASSLNGYGYTF. The CDR3 region has the DNA TGTGCCAGCAGCTTAAACGGCTATGGCTACACCTTC.

This rearrangement joins TRBV19 to TRBJ2-7, with D possibly TRBD1 on 5 matching bases. The CDR3 is 14 amino acids. Germline CDR1 reads LNHDA; CDR2 reads SQIVND (reference sequence). The V and J ends lost 3 bases and 5 bases respectively, with 14 bases between them. The CDR3 nucleotides read TGTGCCAGTAGTATTGGAAACAGGATCCACGAGCAGTACTTC. Protein product: CASSIGNRIHEQYF.

The J gene is TRBJ1-2, the V gene TRBV6-6; 12 bases match TRBD1. Germline assignment: CDR1 MNHNY and CDR2 SVGAGI (reference sequence). The CDR3 is 15 amino acids. The trim removed 4 bases at V and 4 bases at J, leaving 4 bases unmatched. The CDR3 sequence is CASSSGTGGGYGYTF. The CDR3 DNA is TGTGCCAGCAGTTCCGGGACAGGGGGCGGCTATGGCTACACCTTC.

This clone was found a few times. The chain links TRBV6-5 to TRBJ1-1, with D possibly TRBD1 on 5 matching bases. V lost 1 base, J lost 5 bases, and 8 bases lay in between. The CDR3 covers 13 residues. Germline V CDR1 and CDR2: MNHEY, SVGAGI. The CDR3 reads CASSYLGETEAFF. In DNA, the CDR3 is TGTGCCAGCAGTTACTTAGGGGAAACTGAAGCTTTCTTT.

This sequence joins TRBV18 and TRBJ2-1, with 7 nucleotides matching TRBD1. The J segment lost 0 bases and the V segment lost 3 bases, leaving 2 bases of the junction unmatched. Per germline, CDR1 KGHSH and CDR2 LQKENI. The CDR3 is made up of 15 amino acids. This chain's CDR3 is CASSPRGLSYNEQFF. The CDR3 coding sequence is TGTGCCAGCTCACCTAGGGGGCTCTCCTACAATGAGCAGTTCTTC.

The rearrangement links TRBV28 to TRBJ1-1; 7 bases align to TRBD1. Trimming took 5 bases from V and 5 from J; bases not matched to a gene: 5. The length of the CDR3 is 13 residues. Germline CDR1 and CDR2: MDHEN and SYDVKM. CDR3: CASSDGTVTEAFF. The CDR3 DNA reads TGTGCCAGCAGTGACGGGACAGTAACTGAAGCTTTCTTT.

V and J are TRBV7-6 and TRBJ1-2, with TRBD1 matching over 9 bases. V lost 5 bases and J lost 7; bases outside the gene matches: 11. This CDR3 is 15 amino acids long. Per the germline V gene, CDR1 is SGHVS and CDR2 is FNYEAQ. The DNA for the CDR3 is TGTGCCAGCAGCCCGGGACAGGGATCAGGACTTGGCTACACCTTC. It specifies CASSPGQGSGLGYTF.

A few counts support this clone. Within the sample, other DNA sequences also encode this same CDR3. The chain links TRBV7-2 to TRBJ1-2, with D possibly matching TRBD1 (5 bases). The CDR3 has 15 residues. Trimming left V 0 bases short and J 8 bases short, with 16 bases between. The germline gives CDR1 SGHTA, CDR2 FQGNSA. CDR3 nucleotides: TGTGCCAGCAGCTTAGCGCTACCGGGGGGGGAGGGCTACACCTTC. The encoded protein is CASSLALPGGEGYTF.

The rearrangement uses TRBV7-3 and TRBJ2-5; TRBD1 might be the D (6 bases). CDR1 is SGHTA, CDR2 FQGTGA, per germline. The length of the CDR3 is 15 residues. V shed 4 bases and J shed 2 bases, with 14 bases lying between them. CDR3 amino acids: CASSSMPGQQETQYF. CDR3 bases: TGTGCCAGCAGCTCTATGCCGGGACAACAAGAGACCCAGTACTTC.

The chain links TRBV5-4 to TRBJ2-1; D perhaps matches TRBD1 (8 bases). V was pared by 3 bases and J by 8 bases, with 30 bases between. The CDR3 covers 19 residues. Per germline, CDR1 SGHNT and CDR2 YYREEE (reference sequence). DNA of the CDR3: TGTGCCAGCAGCTCCGACCCGGGGGGACAGGTCTACCCTCTAGATGAGCAGTTCTTC. It specifies CASSSDPGGQVYPLDEQFF.

CDR3 coding DNA: TGTGCCAGCAGCTTGACAAGGTCAGCGCGTTCTCTCGACTACACCTTC. Translating it yields CASSLTRSARSLDYTF. The V call is TRBV5-4, the J call TRBJ1-2, with D hard to call. Germline V gives CDR1 SGHNT, CDR2 YYREEE (reference sequence). CDR3 length: 16 amino acids. V lost 1 base and J lost 10, with 23 bases in between.

As concerns this clone: Other DNA variants within this sample encode the same CDR3. The CDR3 region is CASSLSSNTEAFF. The CDR3 bases are TGTGCCAGCAGCTTATCCTCTAACACTGAAGCTTTCTTT. The chain links TRBV7-3 to TRBJ1-1; no definite D call. V was pared by 2 bases and J by 2 bases, with 6 bases between. Germline assignment: CDR1 SGHTA and CDR2 FQGTGA. This CDR3 spans 13 amino acids.